Listed below are T cell receptor beta chains from one sample, sequenced in a study of blood T cells in healthy people across ages. One entry per CDR3 protein results from TCRdb running MiXCR on the 5' RACE reads. The top ten clones hold approximately 4% of a sample with some 800,000 distinct CDR3 sequences, more than 20% of them seen once. These data also featured in a second study, about T cells of mothers and their children.

Specimen: blood. These receptors all stem from a boy aged 5-17 years in good health. CDR3s include the opening cysteine and the closing phenylalanine or tryptophan. D genes are given only for firm matches. Clone size is not always given. Where it is, it says once, few, many or a class for expanded clones.

TRBJ2-7	NA	TRBV18	NA	CASSPLQGRFAYEQYF	TGTGCCAGCTCACCACTACAGGGTCGTTTTGCCTACGAGCAGTACTTC
TRBJ2-1	NA	TRBV5-6	NA	CASSLKSIEIHSYNEQFF	TGTGCCAGCAGCTTGAAGTCGATAGAAATTCACTCCTACAATGAGCAGTTCTTC
TRBJ1-4	NA	TRBV5-1	TRBD1	CASSGGGQGNEKLFF	TGCGCCAGCAGCGGAGGGGGACAGGGTAATGAAAAACTGTTTTTT
TRBJ2-5	few	TRBV19	TRBD1	CASSPQTGGVETQYF	TGTGCCAGTAGTCCTCAGACAGGGGGCGTGGAGACCCAGTACTTC
TRBJ2-7	NA	TRBV28	NA	CASSEQRYEQYF	TGTGCCAGCAGCGAACAGCGCTACGAGCAGTACTTC
TRBJ1-2	few	TRBV19	NA	CASSIPTADSYGYTF	TGTGCCAGTAGTATCCCCACGGCGGATTCCTATGGCTACACCTTC
TRBJ2-1	NA	TRBV6-2/TRBV6-3	NA	CASSWDRQRGQFF	TGTGCCAGCAGTTGGGACCGACAACGGGGGCAGTTCTTC
TRBJ1-5	few	TRBV6-6	NA	CASSYRKEAGPQHF	TGTGCCAGCAGTTACCGGAAGGAGGCAGGGCCCCAGCATTTT
TRBJ1-4	NA	TRBV29-1	NA	CSVGNSGTNEKLFF	TGCAGCGTTGGAAACTCCGGGACTAATGAAAAACTGTTTTTT
TRBJ2-5	NA	TRBV4-2	NA	CASSQDSGVGPQQETQYF	TGTGCCAGCAGCCAAGATTCAGGGGTTGGGCCGCAGCAAGAGACCCAGTACTTC
TRBJ2-1	NA	TRBV23-1	TRBD1	CASSQRSDREYYNEQFF	TGCGCCAGCAGTCAACGAAGCGACAGGGAGTACTACAATGAGCAGTTCTTC
TRBJ2-5	few	TRBV29-1	NA	CSVLHGGGLETQYF	TGCAGCGTTCTTCATGGGGGGGGCTTAGAGACCCAGTACTTC
TRBJ1-6	NA	TRBV2	NA	CASSERSGNNSPLHF	TGTGCCAGCAGTGAAAGGTCAGGGAATAACTCACCCCTCCACTTT
TRBJ2-1	NA	TRBV12-3/TRBV12-4	NA	CAGSSPQKPYNEQFF	TGTGCCGGCAGTTCACCTCAAAAACCCTACAATGAGCAGTTCTTC
TRBJ2-6	NA	TRBV28	NA	CASSFTSFDVLTF	TGTGCCAGCAGTTTTACCTCCTTCGACGTCCTGACTTTC
TRBJ1-2	NA	TRBV5-1	TRBD1	CASSSRQGVDYGYTF	TGCGCCAGCAGCTCCCGACAGGGGGTCGACTATGGCTACACCTTC
TRBJ2-2	NA	TRBV5-5	NA	CASSPGPVDTGELFF	TGTGCCAGCAGCCCGGGACCCGTGGACACCGGGGAGCTGTTTTTT
TRBJ2-5	NA	TRBV4-3	TRBD2	CASSQDWTSGPQETQYF	TGCGCCAGCAGCCAAGATTGGACTAGCGGGCCCCAAGAGACCCAGTACTTC
TRBJ2-3	once	TRBV11-3	TRBD2	CASNSSGTTSATQYF	TGTGCCAGCAACTCCTCCGGGACTACCTCGGCTACGCAGTATTTT
TRBJ2-7	NA	TRBV7-9	NA	CASSQGDYRAYEQYF	TGTGCCAGCAGCCAAGGTGACTACAGGGCCTACGAGCAGTACTTC
TRBJ2-1	NA	TRBV27	TRBD2	CASRIWTSGSNEQFF	TGTGCCAGCAGAATTTGGACTAGCGGTTCCAATGAGCAGTTCTTC
TRBJ2-4	NA	TRBV25-1	TRBD2	CASSGSAGDIQYF	TGTGCCAGCAGTGGGAGCGCGGGGGACATTCAGTACTTC
TRBJ2-1	few	TRBV6-5	NA	CASSRGVRNEQFF	TGTGCCAGCAGTAGGGGAGTGAGGAATGAGCAGTTCTTC
TRBJ2-5	NA	TRBV25-1	NA	CASSVQPQETQYF	TGTGCCAGCAGTGTACAACCTCAAGAGACCCAGTACTTC
TRBJ2-1	many	TRBV12-3/TRBV12-4	NA	CASSSQVEQFF	TGTGCCAGCAGTTCCCAGGTCGAGCAGTTCTTC
TRBJ1-2	NA	TRBV18	TRBD1	CASSPPLRDRGPYGYAF	TGTGCCAGCTCACCACCGTTACGGGACAGGGGACCCTATGGCTACGCCTTC
TRBJ2-7	NA	TRBV4-1	TRBD2	CASSPATSGGPYEQYF	TGCGCCAGCAGCCCTGCGACTAGCGGGGGGCCCTACGAGCAGTACTTC
TRBJ2-6	NA	TRBV5-1	TRBD2	CASSRSGGVGGANVLTF	TGCGCCAGCAGCCGCAGCGGGGGGGTAGGTGGGGCCAACGTCCTGACTTTC
TRBJ2-1	many	TRBV6-5	NA	CASVGYRDEQFF	TGTGCCAGCGTGGGGTATCGGGATGAGCAGTTCTTC
TRBJ2-5	few	TRBV4-3	NA	CASSQDRATGEGETQYF	TGCGCCAGCAGCCAAGACAGGGCCACAGGGGAGGGAGAGACCCAGTACTTC
TRBJ2-1	NA	TRBV20-1	TRBD2	CSADGLAGGSYNEQFF	TGCAGTGCTGACGGACTAGCGGGGGGATCCTACAATGAGCAGTTCTTC
TRBJ2-6	few	TRBV7-2	NA	CASSSGGANVLTF	TGTGCCAGCAGTTCAGGTGGAGCCAACGTCCTGACTTTC
TRBJ2-7	few	TRBV11-3	TRBD1	CASSPDRVSEQYF	TGTGCCAGCAGCCCGGACAGGGTGAGCGAGCAGTACTTC
TRBJ2-3	few	TRBV28	TRBD2	CASTNRGGPTDTQYF	TGTGCCAGCACCAACCGGGGGGGGCCGACAGATACGCAGTATTTT
TRBJ1-2	NA	TRBV5-1	TRBD1	CASSLASGTDGYTF	TGCGCCAGCAGCTTGGCCTCCGGGACAGATGGCTACACCTTC
TRBJ2-7	NA	TRBV20-1	TRBD1	CSARLGQILNYEQYF	TGCAGTGCTAGACTGGGACAGATCCTAAACTACGAGCAGTACTTC
TRBJ2-5	few	TRBV7-2	NA	CASSLGWVGIMETQYF	TGTGCCAGCAGCTTAGGGTGGGTCGGTATTATGGAGACCCAGTACTTC
TRBJ2-7	few	TRBV25-1	NA	CASRRGAGYEQYF	TGTGCCAGCAGGAGGGGAGCGGGCTACGAGCAGTACTTC